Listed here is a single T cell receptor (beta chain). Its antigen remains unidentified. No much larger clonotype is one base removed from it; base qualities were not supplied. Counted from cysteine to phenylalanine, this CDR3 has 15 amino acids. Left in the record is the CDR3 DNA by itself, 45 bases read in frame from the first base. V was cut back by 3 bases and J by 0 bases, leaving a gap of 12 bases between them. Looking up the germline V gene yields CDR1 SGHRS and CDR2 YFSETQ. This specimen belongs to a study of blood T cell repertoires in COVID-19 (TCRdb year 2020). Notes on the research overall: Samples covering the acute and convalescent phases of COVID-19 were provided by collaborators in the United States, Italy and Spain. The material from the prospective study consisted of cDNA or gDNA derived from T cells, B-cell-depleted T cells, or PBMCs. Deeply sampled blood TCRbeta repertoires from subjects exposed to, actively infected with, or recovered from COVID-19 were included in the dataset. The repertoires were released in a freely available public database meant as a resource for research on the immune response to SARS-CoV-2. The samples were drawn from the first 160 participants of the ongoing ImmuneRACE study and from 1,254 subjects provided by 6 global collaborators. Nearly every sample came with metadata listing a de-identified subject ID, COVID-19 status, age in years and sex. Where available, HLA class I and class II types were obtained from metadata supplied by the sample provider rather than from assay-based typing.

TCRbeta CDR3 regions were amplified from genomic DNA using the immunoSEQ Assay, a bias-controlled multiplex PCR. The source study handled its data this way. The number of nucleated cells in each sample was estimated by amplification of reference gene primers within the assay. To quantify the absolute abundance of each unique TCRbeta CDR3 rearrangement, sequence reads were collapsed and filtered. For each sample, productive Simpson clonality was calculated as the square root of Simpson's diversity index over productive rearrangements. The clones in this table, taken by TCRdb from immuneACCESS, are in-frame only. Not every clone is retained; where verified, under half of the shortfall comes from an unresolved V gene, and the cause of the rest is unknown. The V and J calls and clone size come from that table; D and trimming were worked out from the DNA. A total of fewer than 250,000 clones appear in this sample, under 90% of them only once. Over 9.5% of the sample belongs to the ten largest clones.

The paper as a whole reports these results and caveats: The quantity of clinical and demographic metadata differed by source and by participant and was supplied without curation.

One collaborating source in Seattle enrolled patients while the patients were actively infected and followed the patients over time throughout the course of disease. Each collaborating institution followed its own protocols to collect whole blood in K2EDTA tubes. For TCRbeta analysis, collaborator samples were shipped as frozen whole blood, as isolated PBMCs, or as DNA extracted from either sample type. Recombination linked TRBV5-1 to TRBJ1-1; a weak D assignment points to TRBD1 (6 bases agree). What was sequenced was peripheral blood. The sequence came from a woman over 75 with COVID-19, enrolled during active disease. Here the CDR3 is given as CASSSRQVMNTEAFF. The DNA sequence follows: TGCGCCAGCAGCTCCCGACAGGTCATGAACACTGAAGCTTTCTTT.